Presented here are 17 T cell receptor beta chains from one specimen sequenced in a study of T cells after yellow fever vaccination. TCRdb re-called the 5' RACE reads through MiXCR, storing one row per CDR3 protein. The repertoire consists of more than 110,000 distinct CDR3 sequences, with roughly 6.7% occurring once and the leading ten covering approximately 0.61%. Sequencing was performed on CD4+ T cells sorted from PBMCs, taken 10 days after the yellow fever booster vaccination. The receptors stem from a man aged 25 to 45 who received the YFV17D yellow fever vaccine.

A word on this clonotype: Mismatch with germline at one junction end may stem from a read error. This chain joins TRBV5-5 and TRBJ2-5; TRBD2 might be the D (6 bases). The CDR3 is 14 residues long. Germline loops: CDR1 SGHKS, CDR2 YYEKEE (reference sequence). Here the CDR3 DNA reads TGTGCCAGCAGATTGGGACTGGGCGTCGAGACCCAGTACTTC. Its protein is CASRLGLGVETQYF.

There are many counts of this clonotype. V usage is TRBV12-3 or TRBV12-4 and J usage is TRBJ2-1; the D gene could be TRBD1 or TRBD2 (5 bases each). V lost 5 bases and J 9 bases, leaving 17 bases between the germline ends. This CDR3 contains 14 residues. CDR3 sequence (DNA): TGTGCCAGCAGTCCAGCCCGCACTAGGGGTGAGCAGTTCTTC. Its translation: CASSPARTRGEQFF.

This clonotype was detected many times. The V call is TRBV24-1, the J call TRBJ2-4, with 7 bases that match TRBD1. Trimming took 3 bases from V and 1 from J; bases not matched to a gene: 2. The CDR3 length is 15 residues. CDR1 is KGHDR and CDR2 is SFDVKD in the germline V gene. The CDR3, as DNA: TGTGCCACCAGTGATCAACAGGGGGCCAAAAACATTCAGTACTTC. Protein sequence: CATSDQQGAKNIQYF.

This clonotype was counted ten times or more. The CDR3 DNA reads as TGCAGCGTTGCTTCCCAGGGCGGGAATCAGCCCCAGCATTTT. Translating it yields CSVASQGGNQPQHF. V is TRBV29-1 and J is TRBJ1-5, with D perhaps matching TRBD1 (5 bases). Trimming took off 4 bases at V and 4 bases at J, with 14 bases between the two ends. This CDR3 has 14 amino acids. Germline assignment: CDR1 SQVTM and CDR2 ANQGSEA.

Ten or more counts support this clonotype. The chain joins TRBV20-1 to TRBJ2-1; TRBD2 is a possible D gene (6 bases). The CDR3 loop spans 16 amino acids. CDR1 and CDR2 from the germline V gene are DFQATT and SNEGSKA (reference sequence). The ends were cut back, 3 bases at V and 8 bases at J, with 23 bases in the middle. CDR3 nucleotides: TGCAGTGCTAGTGGTTACGGGAGTTCCGCGGTCGATGAGCAGTTCTTC. Translation: CSASGYGSSAVDEQFF.

This clonotype showed up just a few times. The chain uses TRBV7-2 and TRBJ2-7; D ambiguous. The CDR3 is made up of 13 amino acids. Trimming cost V 2 bases and J 4 bases, with 9 bases left between them. The germline V gene has CDR1 SGHTA and CDR2 FQGNSA. As DNA, the CDR3 is TGTGCCAGCAGCTTAATAGGCGGTTACGAGCAGTACTTC. The encoded protein is CASSLIGGYEQYF.

This clonotype was counted at least ten times. The chain combines TRBV5-1 with TRBJ2-1; 10 nucleotides match TRBD2. This CDR3 contains 15 residues. Germline CDR1 and CDR2: SGHRS and YFSETQ. The V segment lost 7 bases and the J segment 4 bases; nucleotides outside the gene matches: 8. The CDR3 DNA is TGCGCCAGCTGTAGCGGGAGGTCTCCTTACAATGAGCAGTTCTTC. Amino acids: CASCSGRSPYNEQFF.

This clonotype was observed many times. This rearrangement joins TRBV6-5 to TRBJ2-1, with D perhaps given as TRBD1 or TRBD2 (5 bases each). The CDR3 is 15 amino acids. Germline CDR1 MNHEY, CDR2 SVGAGI. V was pared by 2 bases and J by 7 bases, with 15 bases between. As DNA, the CDR3 is TGTGCCAGCAGTTACAGGTCTATTGGGGGTAATGAGCAGTTCTTC. Translated, it gives CASSYRSIGGNEQFF.

This chain links TRBV12-3 or TRBV12-4 with TRBJ1-4, with a possible D match to TRBD1 (5 bases). The V end lost 3 bases, the J end lost 6 bases, and 11 bases lay between the germline ends. The CDR3 covers 14 residues. The DNA for the CDR3 is TGTGCCAGCAGTTTCGGGGCGAGCTATGAAAAACTGTTTTTT. Amino acid sequence: CASSFGASYEKLFF.

V is TRBV9 and J is TRBJ2-7; D possibly matches TRBD1 or TRBD2 (5 bases each). Trimming shortened V by 2 bases and J by 0 bases, and 15 bases separated the two germline ends. CDR1 and CDR2 (germline): SGDLS, YYNGEE. The CDR3 totals 16 residues. CDR3 amino acids: CASSVGVDLYSYEQYF. The CDR3 coding sequence is TGTGCCAGCAGCGTGGGGGTGGACTTATACTCCTACGAGCAGTACTTC.

This clonotype was detected ten times or more. The chain uses TRBV12-3 or TRBV12-4 and TRBJ2-1; no firm D call. V was cut by 0 bases and J by 15 bases, with 15 bases left in between. The CDR3 has 13 residues. CDR3 DNA: TGTGCCAGCAGTTTAGCCGACTGGATGAGTACGTTCTTC. This translates into CASSLADWMSTFF.

The chain couples TRBV5-4 to TRBJ2-1, with D unresolved. CDR1 and CDR2 (germline): SGHNT, YYREEE (reference sequence). This CDR3 is built from 12 residues. Trimming removed 4 bases from V and 6 bases from J, with 8 bases in between. The CDR3 protein is CASSPRFNEQFF. CDR3 DNA: TGTGCCAGCAGCCCCCGATTCAATGAGCAGTTCTTC.

The V gene is TRBV9, the J gene TRBJ2-1; either TRBD1 or TRBD2 may fit D (6 bases each). Looked up from germline, CDR1 is SGDLS and CDR2 is YYNGEE. CDR3 length equals 16 residues. V was clipped by 1 base and J by 2 bases, with 13 bases between them. The CDR3 sequence: CASSVTGTRAYNEQFF. The DNA for the CDR3 is TGTGCCAGCAGCGTAACAGGGACTCGAGCCTACAATGAGCAGTTCTTC.

This clonotype was detected ten times or more. The chain joins TRBV20-1 to TRBJ2-1, with D hard to call. This CDR3 comprises 14 residues. V was cut by 0 bases and J by 6 bases, with 12 bases left in between. Germline-derived CDR1 and CDR2 are DFQATT and SNEGSKA (reference sequence). The CDR3 spells CSARDSRAGNEQFF. The CDR3 DNA is TGCAGTGCTAGAGATTCTCGAGCAGGCAATGAGCAGTTCTTC.

In its sample, this clonotype was seen many times. This sequence joins TRBV14 and TRBJ1-1; tentatively, D is TRBD1 (5 bases). The CDR3 has 14 amino acids. Germline assignment: CDR1 SGHDN and CDR2 FVKESK. Trimming removed 2 bases from V and 5 bases from J, with 12 bases in between. The DNA of the CDR3 is TGTGCCAGCAGCCAAAGGCCCCGGGGGACTGAAGCTTTCTTT. It encodes CASSQRPRGTEAFF.

This chain joins TRBV29-1 and TRBJ2-5; the D gene is possibly TRBD2 (6 bases). The CDR3 contains 14 residues. With 3 bases removed from V and 5 bases from J, the gap between germline ends came to 16 bases. In germline, CDR1 is SQVTM, CDR2 ANQGSEA. CDR3 region: CSVESGGRGETQYF. In DNA, the CDR3 is TGCAGCGTTGAGTCTGGGGGGAGAGGGGAGACCCAGTACTTC.

There are many counts of this clonotype. V gene TRBV20-1 combines with J gene TRBJ2-7; 12 bases are shared with TRBD2. J lost 4 bases, V lost 3 bases, and 4 bases had no gene match. CDR1 and CDR2 (germline): DFQATT, SNEGSKA (reference sequence). CDR3 length: 14 residues. As DNA, the CDR3 is TGCAGTGCTAGGGTACTAGCGGGGGGATACGAGCAGTACTTC. This gives the protein CSARVLAGGYEQYF.